This T cell receptor beta chain was retrieved from a study of PD-1 blockade in classical Hodgkin lymphoma. The data were produced by immunoSEQ multiplex PCR, yet TCRdb's version contains in-frame clones alone and is incomplete. The sample has 95,000 to 100,000 clones; approximately 90% are singletons. The CDR3 loop spans 15 amino acids. Germline assignment: CDR1 MGHRA and CDR2 YSYEKL. V shed 0 bases, J shed 2 bases, and the junction held 1 base outside the gene matches. There was relapse after autologous stem cell transplantation in every patient, and there was variation in brentuximab vedotin exposure. General observations from the study: Significantly greater TCR diversity emerged by C4D1 in CD4+ cells but not CD8+ cells. Baseline diversity resembling that of newly diagnosed patients was seen in complete responders. Newly diagnosed patients reportedly trailed healthy donors in baseline TCR diversity.

Of note for this clone: Its antigen is not known.

The TCR comes from a human donor with classical Hodgkin lymphoma. This chain links TRBV4-1 with TRBJ1-5; TRBD1 aligns across 7 bases. Sequencing was performed on peripheral blood mononuclear cells (PBMCs), taken before the second cycle of nivolumab. The CDR3 loop reads CASSQDGQGNQPQHF. The DNA for the CDR3 is TGCGCCAGCAGCCAAGATGGACAGGGCAATCAGCCCCAGCATTTT.